This T cell receptor (beta chain) was observed in a study of read filtering for tumor transcriptome and immune sequencing. The library was built from around 0.4 ug RNA with molecular barcoded adaptors for alpha/delta and beta/gamma chains. TCRdb reanalysed the reads using MiXCR and keeps one entry per CDR3 protein. Among 20,000 to 30,000 distinct CDR3 sequences listed, about 22% were seen once. At least ten counts were recorded for this clonotype. V lost 2 bases, J lost 5 bases, and 9 bases lay in between. This CDR3 is built from 13 residues. Germline CDR1 reads SGHAT; CDR2 reads FQNNGV. The rearrangement links TRBV11-2 to TRBJ2-5; no reliable D call. The sequenced sample consisted of a population of CD138-negative cells sorted from bone marrow. The source of this sequence is a donor older than 35 with multiple myeloma. CDR3 protein: CASSLQRWETQYF. Here the CDR3 DNA reads TGTGCCAGCAGCTTACAGAGATGGGAGACCCAGTACTTC.